The next 23 T cell receptor beta chains were all read from a single sample in a study of blood T cell repertoires in COVID-19. Here immunoSEQ multiplex PCR was the method, and the copy in TCRdb shows in-frame clones only, minus some. The sample lists 40,000 to 55,000 clones; about 89% were seen once. Sequences were obtained from peripheral blood. The receptors derive from a man in his sixties or seventies with active COVID-19.

The chain carries TRBV30 and TRBJ2-3; 8 bases map to TRBD1. The germline V gene encodes CDR1 GTSNPN and CDR2 SVGIG (reference sequence). J was trimmed by 1 base and V by 0 bases; bases with no gene match: 0. The CDR3 length is 14 residues. This chain's CDR3 is CAWSVQGGTDTQYF. CDR3 coding DNA: TGTGCCTGGAGTGTACAGGGGGGCACAGATACGCAGTATTTT. Based on the CDR3 plus reference TRBV30 and TRBJ2-3, the full variable domain is SQTIHQWPATLVQPVGSPLSLECTVEGTSNPNLYWYRQAAGRGLQLLFYSVGIGQISSEVPQNLSASRPQDRQFILSSKKLLLSDSGFYLCAWSVQGGTDTQYFGPGTRLTVL.

The chain links TRBV2 to TRBJ2-3, with 9 bases aligning to TRBD2. The CDR3 consists of 14 residues. V trimming: 7 bases; J trimming: 8 bases; junction bases outside the gene matches: 10. The germline V gene encodes CDR1 SNHLY and CDR2 FYNNEI. The CDR3 region has the DNA TGTGCCAGCATGCAGCGGGGGGCGCAGGGTACGCAGTATTTT. This translates into CASMQRGAQGTQYF.

The J gene is TRBJ1-1, the V gene TRBV5-1; 9 bases align to TRBD1. This CDR3 comprises 16 residues. Germline trimming cut 2 bases from V and 0 bases from J; bases unmatched to any gene: 5. Germline assignment: CDR1 SGHRS and CDR2 YFSETQ. This CDR3 reads CASSLGTGHMNTEAFF. DNA of the CDR3: TGCGCCAGCAGCTTAGGGACAGGGCACATGAACACTGAAGCTTTCTTT. Using reference TRBV5-1 and TRBJ1-1 for the parts outside the CDR3, the full variable domain is KAGVTQTPRYLIKTRGQQVTLSCSPISGHRSVSWYQQTPGQGLQFLFEYFSETQRNKGNFPGRFSGRQFSNSRSEMNVSTLELGDSALYLCASSLGTGHMNTEAFFGQGTRLTVV.

This chain links TRBV3-1 (or the pseudogene TRBV3-2) with TRBJ1-2, with D hard to call. Germline V gene lookup returns CDR1 LGHDT and CDR2 YNNKEL (reference sequence). This CDR3 is 13 amino acids long. V lost 5 bases to trimming and J lost 1 base, with 8 bases between them. The chain's CDR3 is CASSVAGNYGYTF. The CDR3 region has the DNA TGTGCCAGCAGCGTCGCGGGTAACTATGGCTACACCTTC.

The rearrangement links TRBV6-5 to TRBJ1-2; the D gene is possibly TRBD1 (6 bases). This CDR3 has 16 residues. Trimming cost V 8 bases and J 2 bases, with 21 bases left between them. Germline V lookup: CDR1 MNHEY, CDR2 SVGAGI. The CDR3 DNA reads as TGTGCCAGCTGTTCGTCTGGGACAATAACGAACTATGGCTACACCTTC. As protein: CASCSSGTITNYGYTF.

The J gene is TRBJ2-3, the V gene TRBV6-5; tentative D call: TRBD2 (6 bases). Germline V gene data show CDR1 as MNHEY and CDR2 as SVGAGI. V lost 6 bases, J lost 2 bases, and 12 bases lay in between. There are 14 residues in the CDR3. The CDR3 spells CASSVPGVTDTQYF. CDR3 DNA sequence: TGTGCCAGCAGCGTACCGGGAGTCACAGATACGCAGTATTTT.

The count of this clone is one. The chain recombines TRBV7-2 with TRBJ2-1; tentative D call: TRBD2 (6 bases). This CDR3 is 15 amino acids long. Per the germline V gene, CDR1 is SGHTA and CDR2 is FQGNSA. V was pared by 3 bases and J by 1 base, with 10 bases between. The CDR3 coding sequence is TGTGCCAGCAGCTTCAGTGCGGGGTCCTACAATGAGCAGTTCTTC. Its protein product is CASSFSAGSYNEQFF.

About this clone: One end of the junction varies from germline; a read error may be responsible. The J gene is TRBJ1-3, the V gene TRBV5-1; D is unclear. The CDR3 has 15 amino acids. Germline V CDR1 and CDR2: SGHRS, YFSETQ. The CDR3 nucleotides read TGCGCCAGCAGCTTGGACAGAACGCCTGGGAACACCATATATTTT. Encoded protein: CASSLDRTPGNTIYF.

The V call is TRBV19, the J call TRBJ2-1; 11 bases map to TRBD2. Trimming removed 5 bases from V and 1 base from J; junction bases left unmatched: 4. The CDR3 is made up of 16 amino acids. From germline, CDR1 is LNHDA and CDR2 SQIVND (reference sequence). The CDR3 loop is CASSPTSGGSYNEQFF. In DNA form, the CDR3 reads TGTGCCAGTAGTCCAACTAGCGGGGGATCCTACAATGAGCAGTTCTTC.

The chain links TRBV6-5 to TRBJ2-3; 8 bases map to TRBD1. The CDR3 totals 15 residues. Germline-derived CDR1 and CDR2 are MNHEY and SVGAGI. Trimming took 6 bases from V and 2 from J; bases not matched to a gene: 7. CDR3 protein: CASRSTGDATDTQYF. DNA of the CDR3: TGTGCCAGCAGATCGACAGGGGATGCCACAGATACGCAGTATTTT.

The rearrangement joins TRBV4-3 to TRBJ2-7; 8 bases agree with TRBD1. The CDR3 consists of 17 residues. V lost 4 bases to trimming and J lost 2 bases; unmatched junction nucleotides: 13. Germline CDR1 LGHNA, CDR2 YSLEER. The CDR3 coding sequence is TGCGCCAGCAGCCCGGAGTCCCGGGACAGGAATCCCTACGAGCAGTACTTC. Protein: CASSPESRDRNPYEQYF.

The gene calls are TRBV29-1 and TRBJ1-1; TRBD1 matches at 7 bases. Per germline, CDR1 SQVTM and CDR2 ANQGSEA. J lost 10 bases, V lost 6 bases, and 8 bases had no gene match. CDR3 size: 11 residues. This CDR3 reads CSVSSGTVAFF. As DNA, the CDR3 is TGCAGCGTATCATCCGGGACAGTAGCTTTCTTT. Combining the CDR3 with reference TRBV29-1 and TRBJ1-1 gives the whole variable domain SAVISQKPSRDICQRGTSLTIQCQVDSQVTMMFWYRQQPGQSLTLIATANQGSEATYESGFVIDKFPISRPNLTFSTLTVSNMSPEDSSIYLCSVSSGTVAFFGQGTRLTVV.

This clone was counted a few times. The chain links TRBV30 to TRBJ1-2, with D hard to call. The CDR3 has 13 amino acids. Germline lookup yields CDR1 GTSNPN and CDR2 SVGIG (reference sequence). Trimming shortened V by 1 base and J by 4 bases, and 10 bases separated the two germline ends. The CDR3 loop reads CAWSASSIYGYTF. CDR3 DNA: TGTGCCTGGAGTGCTTCGAGTATCTATGGCTACACCTTC. The variable domain in full, completed from reference TRBV30 and TRBJ1-2, reads SQTIHQWPATLVQPVGSPLSLECTVEGTSNPNLYWYRQAAGRGLQLLFYSVGIGQISSEVPQNLSASRPQDRQFILSSKKLLLSDSGFYLCAWSASSIYGYTFGSGTRLTVV.

This chain links TRBV7-8 with TRBJ2-1; TRBD1 matches 9 bases. This CDR3 has 17 residues. The ends lost 5 bases at V and 5 bases at J; junction bases unmatched: 13. Looked up from germline, CDR1 is SGHVS and CDR2 is FQNEAQ. The CDR3 DNA reads TGTGCCAGCAGCAAAAAAGCCGGGACAGGGAAACACAATGAGCAGTTCTTC. Amino acid sequence: CASSKKAGTGKHNEQFF.

This chain links TRBV2 with TRBJ2-5; TRBD2 agrees at 13 bases. Germline CDR1 is SNHLY and CDR2 is FYNNEI. CDR3 length: 18 amino acids. The V segment lost 5 bases and the J segment 6 bases; nucleotides outside the gene matches: 15. The CDR3 region has the DNA TGTGCCAGCAGTACCCGACTAGCGGGGGGCCCTCTCCTAAAGACCCAGTACTTC. Translation gives CASSTRLAGGPLLKTQYF.

The chain recombines TRBV9 with TRBJ2-5; 7 nucleotides line up with TRBD2. This CDR3 region has 14 residues. V lost 4 bases to trimming and J lost 4 bases; unmatched junction nucleotides: 7. Germline CDR1 and CDR2: SGDLS and YYNGEE. For the CDR3, the DNA is TGTGCCAGCAGCCCCCGGGGCGGGGGAGAGACCCAGTACTTC. Its translation is CASSPRGGGETQYF.

V is TRBV5-4 and J is TRBJ2-1, with D maybe TRBD1 (6 bases). In germline, CDR1 is SGHNT, CDR2 YYREEE (reference sequence). The CDR3 extends over 15 amino acids. Trimming removed 4 bases from V and 2 bases from J, with 13 bases in between. In nucleotides, the CDR3 is TGTGCCAGCAGCGCGGACAGTGCTACCTACAATGAGCAGTTCTTC. Protein: CASSADSATYNEQFF. The whole variable domain, remainder taken from reference TRBV5-4 and TRBJ2-1, is ETGVTQSPTHLIKTRGQQVTLRCSSQSGHNTVSWYQQALGQGPQFIFQYYREEENGRGNFPPRFSGLQFPNYSSELNVNALELDDSALYLCASSADSATYNEQFFGPGTRLTVL.

The V and J genes are TRBV4-1 and TRBJ2-2, with 7 bases aligning to TRBD1. Germline lookup yields CDR1 MGHRA and CDR2 YSYEKL. The trim removed 3 bases at V and 4 bases at J, leaving 5 bases unmatched. The CDR3 consists of 15 residues. The chain's CDR3 is CASSQGQSVTGELFF. The CDR3 coding sequence is TGCGCCAGCAGCCAGGGACAGTCGGTCACCGGGGAGCTGTTTTTT.

This chain joins TRBV9 and TRBJ1-3, with D unresolved. With 4 bases removed from V and 4 bases from J, the gap between germline ends came to 9 bases. Germline CDR1 and CDR2: SGDLS and YYNGEE. The CDR3 is 13 residues long. CDR3 residues: CASSTRGGNTIYF. As DNA, the CDR3 is TGTGCCAGCAGCACAAGAGGAGGAAACACCATATATTTT.

This clone was observed a single time. The chain carries TRBV9 and TRBJ1-3; 7 positions agree with TRBD1. V trimming: 3 bases; J trimming: 8 bases; junction bases outside the gene matches: 11. Germline CDR1 is SGDLS and CDR2 is YYNGEE. This CDR3 has 15 amino acids. This chain's CDR3 is CASSGPGDRADTIYF. The CDR3 bases are TGTGCCAGCAGCGGACCCGGAGACAGGGCCGACACCATATATTTT.

V is TRBV6-1 and J is TRBJ2-7; TRBD2 matches at 12 bases. CDR3 length equals 17 residues. V gave up 1 base and J gave up 4 bases; unmatched junction bases: 8. Germline V gene sequence: CDR1 MNHNS, CDR2 SASEGT. The CDR3 is CASSEVWASGGAYEQYF. CDR3 DNA sequence: TGTGCCAGCAGTGAAGTTTGGGCTAGCGGGGGGGCTTACGAGCAGTACTTC.

J is TRBJ1-6 and V is TRBV5-1, with D possibly TRBD1 on 6 matching bases. CDR1 and CDR2 (germline): SGHRS, YFSETQ. Between the trimmed V and J ends, which lost 4 bases and 5 bases, there was a span of 10 bases. There are 14 residues in the CDR3. CDR3 loop: CASSVGDNNSPLHF. CDR3 nucleotide sequence: TGCGCCAGCAGCGTAGGGGACAATAATTCACCCCTCCACTTT.

This chain uses TRBV21-1 with TRBJ2-7; the table's D call TRBD1 went unverified against the DNA. TRBV21-1 counts as a pseudogene. The CDR3 consists of 19 residues. The CDR3 sequence: CASSKAPQGRRCESYEQYF. CDR3 DNA: TGTGCCAGCAGCAAAGCCCCACAGGGACGGCGGTGCGAGAGCTACGAGCAGTACTTC.